A selection of T cell receptor beta chains follows, all from one sample in a study of blood T cells in healthy people across ages. One entry per CDR3 protein results from TCRdb running MiXCR on the 5' RACE reads. The sample has approximately 1,700,000 distinct CDR3 sequences; roughly two fifths are singletons. Sequencing used blood. The receptors were sampled from a human donor in good health. CDR3s include the opening cysteine and the closing phenylalanine or tryptophan. A D gene is named only where the DNA matches it firmly. Clone size is stated in some rows and not others, as once, few, many or a class when expanded.

D gene | J gene | V gene | clone size | CDR3 protein | CDR3 DNA
- | TRBJ2-3 | TRBV4-3 | few | CASSREPADTDTQYF | TGCGCCAGCAGCCGCGAACCGGCGGACACAGATACGCAGTATTTT
- | TRBJ2-5 | TRBV4-3 | few | CASSPRGGGGSGETQYF | TGCGCCAGCAGCCCCCGGGGAGGTGGTGGCTCCGGGGAGACCCAGTACTTC
- | TRBJ1-1 | TRBV13 | - | CASSLVESGNTEAFF | TGTGCCAGCAGCTTAGTCGAGTCAGGAAACACTGAAGCTTTCTTT
TRBD1 | TRBJ1-1 | TRBV20-1 | - | CSAYRGGNTEAFF | TGCAGTGCCTACAGGGGAGGGAACACTGAAGCTTTCTTT
- | TRBJ2-7 | TRBV10-3 | - | CAISERGTSDYKQYF | TGTGCCATCAGTGAGAGAGGGACATCGGACTACAAGCAGTACTTC
TRBD1 | TRBJ1-2 | TRBV5-1 | - | CASSLAGTAHYGHTF | TGCGCCAGCAGCTTGGCCGGGACAGCCCACTATGGCCACACCTTC
TRBD2 | TRBJ2-5 | TRBV28 | - | CASRFSGGAMETQYF | TGTGCCAGCAGATTCAGCGGGGGGGCCATGGAGACCCAGTACTTC
- | TRBJ1-6 | TRBV4-3 | - | CASSQDRDLGAPLHF | TGCGCCAGCAGCCAAGATCGGGACCTGGGAGCACCCCTCCACTTT
- | TRBJ1-3 | TRBV12-3/TRBV12-4 | - | CASKEGSGNTIYF | TGTGCCAGCAAGGAGGGATCTGGAAACACCATATATTTT
- | TRBJ2-7 | TRBV21-1 | - | CASTHTSGMGSYEQYF | TGTGCCAGCACGCATACTAGCGGGATGGGTTCCTACGAGCAGTACTTC
- | TRBJ2-4 | TRBV5-1 | - | CASSLYPQVGGTGPSGEQYF | TGCGCCAGCAGCTTGTACCCACAGGTGGGAGGGACAGGACCCTCGGGGGAGCAGTACTTC
- | TRBJ1-4 | TRBV6-5 | few | CASSNPGFGEKLFF | TGTGCCAGCAGTAACCCGGGGTTTGGGGAAAAACTGTTTTTT
TRBD1 | TRBJ2-7 | TRBV11-1 | many | CASSSGQVYEQYF | TGCGCCAGCAGCTCCGGACAGGTCTACGAGCAGTACTTC
- | TRBJ1-1 | TRBV20-1 | few | CSASLTGTLEAFF | TGCAGTGCTAGCCTTACAGGGACCCTTGAAGCTTTCTTT
TRBD2 | TRBJ2-1 | TRBV5-1 | - | CASSLGLAGASPYNEQFF | TGCGCCAGCAGCTTGGGACTAGCGGGGGCCTCCCCCTACAATGAGCAGTTCTTC
- | TRBJ1-2 | TRBV24-1 | few | CATSDYRGADGYTF | TGTGCCACCAGTGATTATAGGGGGGCCGATGGCTACACCTTC
- | TRBJ1-4 | TRBV12-3/TRBV12-4 | few | CASSFRVGEKLFF | TGTGCCAGCAGTTTCAGGGTCGGTGAAAAACTGTTTTTT
- | TRBJ2-7 | TRBV20-1 | few | CSARSGLSVDEQYF | TGCAGTGCCAGGTCGGGACTTTCCGTGGACGAGCAGTACTTC
TRBD2 | TRBJ2-1 | TRBV20-1 | - | CSASHGGGSYNEQFF | TGCAGTGCTTCTCACGGGGGGGGCTCCTACAATGAGCAGTTCTTC
TRBD1 | TRBJ1-2 | TRBV5-1 | few | CASSLEPSGGGYTF | TGCGCCAGCAGCTTGGAGCCCTCAGGGGGCGGCTACACCTTC
TRBD1 | TRBJ1-2 | TRBV25-1 | - | CASMWNGQGHYGYTF | TGTGCCAGCATGTGGAATGGACAGGGACACTATGGCTACACCTTC
- | TRBJ2-1 | TRBV7-2 | - | CASSLEVVAVEQFF | TGTGCCAGCAGCTTAGAGGTCGTAGCAGTTGAGCAGTTCTTC
- | TRBJ2-1 | TRBV7-3 | few | CASSLTEREQFF | TGTGCCAGCAGCTTAACAGAGCGTGAGCAGTTCTTC
TRBD1 | TRBJ1-5 | TRBV7-6 | - | CASSLRYRGRSNQPQHF | TGTGCCAGCAGCCTACGATACAGGGGGAGAAGCAATCAGCCCCAGCATTTT
TRBD2 | TRBJ2-1 | TRBV5-5 | few | CASSLITGGSYNEQFF | TGTGCCAGCAGCTTGATCACGGGGGGGTCCTACAATGAGCAGTTCTTC
TRBD1 | TRBJ2-3 | TRBV24-1 | few | CATTRTGEADTQYF | TGTGCCACCACCCGGACAGGGGAGGCAGATACGCAGTATTTT
- | TRBJ2-7 | TRBV29-1 | - | CSVLIGAYEQYF | TGCAGCGTTTTGATAGGAGCCTACGAGCAGTACTTC